The present T cell receptor beta chain was sequenced within a study of Ad26.COV2.S vaccination and SARS-CoV-2 variants. For the study at large: The study gave Ad26.COV2.S intramuscularly, once or twice 56 days apart.

Treatment reported: around 19 received Ad26.COV2.S at low or high dose, single or two shots; five or six received placebo; per-sample allocation not given. It was on day 63 after the first vaccine or placebo injection that samples were taken. Donation came from an adult in Boston who was aged 18-55 years. The repertoire was sequenced with immunoSEQ multiplex PCR; TCRdb's copy has only in-frame clones and lacks some. Of 350,000 to 400,000 clones listed, 88% are singletons. Trimming pared 1 base from V and 4 bases from J, leaving 11 bases between. CDR3 size: 14 residues. Per the germline V gene, CDR1 is GTSNPN and CDR2 is SVGIG (reference sequence).

The source was peripheral blood, collected in a trial of Ad26.COV2.S vaccine versus placebo. V is TRBV30 and J is TRBJ1-5; D remains ambiguous. The clonotype was recovered from a person aged 18-65 years who received the Ad26.COV2.S COVID-19 vaccine or a placebo. The CDR3 sequence: CAWSGPIMNQPQHF. The CDR3 bases are TGTGCCTGGAGTGGCCCCATCATGAATCAGCCCCAGCATTTT.